This TCR beta chain was observed in a study of T cell responses to AZD1222 COVID-19 vaccine. General study results and limits: Most donors were white British and more were female, and clonal diversity was possibly underestimated.

Profiled with immunoSEQ multiplex PCR; TCRdb holds only in-frame clones, not every one. This sample has more than 110,000 clones, with approximately 89% found just once. The CDR3 runs 16 residues. Germline assignment: CDR1 MNHEY and CDR2 SMNVEV (reference sequence). J was trimmed by 1 base and V by 4 bases; bases with no gene match: 6. A remark on this clone: What it recognizes is unknown.

The source of this sequence is an adult in good health. The chain joins TRBV27 to TRBJ2-7; 11 bases align to TRBD2. The material sequenced was peripheral blood, taken on day 0 of AZD1222 vaccination. The DNA of the CDR3 is TGTGCCAGCAGTTCGGAGGGGACTAGCGGATCCTACGAGCAGTACTTC. This codes for CASSSEGTSGSYEQYF.